This T cell receptor (beta chain) was recorded in a study of cytomegalovirus exposure and HLA in healthy donors. The wider study: A later analysis reported the 120 or so validation repertoires used the same platform as the roughly 700 first-cohort repertoires.

Measured with immunoSEQ multiplex PCR; TCRdb has only the in-frame clones, and not every one. Of about 95,000 clones listed, less than 85% are singletons. Comment on this clone: Its matching antigen is unknown.

V was clipped by 4 bases and J by 5 bases; unmatched bases: 5. Germline V lookup: CDR1 SEHNR, CDR2 FQNEAQ (reference sequence). The CDR3 has 13 amino acids. Study observations and caveats: The dataset shows that most TCR sequences were rare, while some public TCRs occurred in many donors. It was about 180 TCR beta chains that were listed as cytomegalovirus-associated.

V gene TRBV7-9 combines with J gene TRBJ2-7; TRBD1 aligns across 7 bases. The receptor was isolated from a man between 18 and 35 years old in good health and CMV-seropositive. Sequenced: PBMCs. CDR3 region: CASSSTGAHEQYF. For the CDR3, the DNA is TGTGCCAGCAGCTCAACAGGGGCCCACGAGCAGTACTTC.